This is a list of T cell receptor beta chains from one sample in a study of lymphopenia after photon versus proton radiotherapy. Generated by immunoSEQ multiplex PCR, the TCRdb table keeps only in-frame clones and is missing some. Of 150,000 to 200,000 clones in the sample, about nine tenths were seen once. Sequencing was performed on peripheral blood, taken from a patient treated with photon-based radiotherapy. These receptors originate from a man aged 50 to 59 with gastric cancer. CDR3s include the opening cysteine and the closing phenylalanine or tryptophan. Fields, in order: clone size, V gene, J gene, D gene, CDR3 protein, CDR3 DNA. D genes are given only for firm matches. Rows give clone size only sometimes, using once, few, many, or a class for an expanded clone.

once	TRBV6-5	TRBJ1-5	-	CASSYSRGNGPQHF	TGTGCCAGCAGTTACTCGCGAGGGAACGGGCCCCAGCATTTT
-	TRBV10-3	TRBJ2-1	-	CAISVESNEQFF	TGTGCCATCAGCGTCGAGAGTAATGAGCAGTTCTTC
-	TRBV28	TRBJ1-2	-	CASSLWEGERYGYTF	TGTGCCAGCAGTTTATGGGAAGGGGAGCGGTATGGCTACACCTTC
-	TRBV5-4	TRBJ2-2	TRBD2	CASSSGTSLTTGELFF	TGTGCCAGCAGCTCGGGGACTAGCTTAACCACCGGGGAGCTGTTTTTT
once	TRBV5-4	TRBJ2-1	TRBD2	CASSGPTSVYNEQFF	TGTGCCAGCAGCGGGCCTACTAGCGTCTACAATGAGCAGTTCTTC
-	TRBV5-1	TRBJ2-2	-	CASSSDSNTGELFF	TGCGCCAGCAGCTCCGACTCAAACACCGGGGAGCTGTTTTTT
-	TRBV18	TRBJ2-3	-	CASSPPNTDTQYF	TGTGCCAGCTCACCGCCGAACACAGATACGCAGTATTTT
-	TRBV19	TRBJ2-3	-	CASSGGTQYTDTQYF	TGTGCCAGTAGTGGCGGGACGCAATACACAGATACGCAGTATTTT
-	TRBV6-1	TRBJ1-5	-	CASSVLHDQPQHF	TGTGCCAGCAGTGTCCTCCATGATCAGCCCCAGCATTTT
-	TRBV7-2	TRBJ1-5	TRBD1	CASSFDRDQPQHF	TGTGCCAGCAGCTTCGACAGGGACCAGCCCCAGCATTTT
-	TRBV6-5	TRBJ1-1	-	CASSYTDLTEAFF	TGTGCCAGCAGTTACACAGATCTCACTGAAGCTTTCTTT
-	TRBV2	TRBJ1-2	TRBD1	CASSEGWSGGLGYTF	TGTGCCAGCAGTGAAGGGTGGTCAGGGGGTTTGGGCTACACCTTC
few	TRBV29-1	TRBJ1-2	TRBD1	CSVAVGPGGYGYTF	TGCAGCGTTGCGGTCGGCCCAGGGGGCTATGGCTACACCTTC
-	TRBV15	TRBJ2-3	TRBD2	CATSLLAGDTDTQYF	TGTGCCACCAGCTTACTAGCGGGAGACACAGATACGCAGTATTTT
-	TRBV7-7	TRBJ2-7	-	CASSRASYEQYF	TGTGCCAGCAGCCGGGCGTCCTACGAGCAGTACTTC
-	TRBV7-9	TRBJ1-2	TRBD1	CASSLTGANYGYTF	TGTGCCAGCAGCTTGACAGGGGCTAACTATGGCTACACCTTC
-	TRBV5-1	TRBJ2-3	-	CASSLVGGGTDTQYF	TGCGCCAGCAGCTTGGTGGGGGGCGGCACAGATACGCAGTATTTT
-	TRBV5-4	TRBJ1-2	-	CASSFPWTRSGYTF	TGTGCCAGCAGCTTTCCCTGGACGAGATCTGGCTACACCTTC
-	TRBV27	TRBJ1-1	-	CASRLALTGLTEAFF	TGTGCCAGCAGGTTGGCACTTACAGGGCTAACTGAAGCTTTCTTT
-	TRBV12-1	TRBJ2-7	-	CASSVWGQDPLYEQYF	TGTGCCAGCAGCGTATGGGGACAGGACCCTCTCTACGAGCAGTACTTC
once	TRBV5-1	TRBJ1-4	-	CASSLAGHNEKLFF	TGCGCCAGCAGCTTGGCTGGCCACAATGAAAAACTGTTTTTT
-	TRBV5-1	TRBJ1-4	TRBD1	CASSYDRGGEKLFF	TGCGCCAGCAGCTATGACAGGGGAGGTGAAAAACTGTTTTTT
-	TRBV4-1	TRBJ1-1	-	CASSSRRNTEAFF	TGCGCCAGCAGCAGCCGCAGGAACACTGAAGCTTTCTTT
-	TRBV5-1	TRBJ1-2	-	CASSLAYRAQGSSGYTF	TGCGCCAGCAGCTTGGCCTATCGTGCCCAAGGGAGTAGTGGCTACACCTTC
-	TRBV6-6	TRBJ2-2	-	CASSYFAGTGELFF	TGTGCCAGCAGTTACTTCGCGGGGACCGGGGAGCTGTTTTTT
-	TRBV29-1	TRBJ2-3	-	CSVDGSRTDTQYF	TGCAGCGTTGACGGCAGTCGCACAGATACGCAGTATTTT
once	TRBV6-5	TRBJ2-7	-	CASSYGQGLSEQYF	TGTGCCAGCAGTTACGGGCAGGGGTTAAGCGAGCAGTACTTC
-	TRBV4-3	TRBJ2-7	-	CASSQDRSRSYEQYF	TGCGCCAGCAGCCAAGATCGGTCCCGCTCCTACGAGCAGTACTTC
-	TRBV2	TRBJ2-6	-	CASSDPGAGANVLTF	TGTGCCAGCAGTGATCCAGGGGCCGGGGCCAACGTCCTGACTTTC
-	TRBV6-6	TRBJ2-3	-	CASRLGGQITDTQYF	TGTGCCAGCAGACTGGGCGGACAGATCACAGATACGCAGTATTTT
-	TRBV5-4	TRBJ1-1	-	CASSLGGSMNTEAFF	TGTGCCAGCAGCTTGGGTGGTAGCATGAACACTGAAGCTTTCTTT
-	TRBV11-2	TRBJ2-7	TRBD2	CASSSGLAGGPSSYEQYF	TGTGCCAGCAGCTCGGGACTAGCGGGAGGCCCGAGCTCCTACGAGCAGTACTTC
-	TRBV28	TRBJ2-5	-	CASSKASRPETQYF	TGTGCCAGCAGCAAGGCATCCAGGCCGGAGACCCAGTACTTC
-	TRBV10-3	TRBJ2-7	-	CAISVGDYEQYF	TGTGCCATCAGTGTAGGGGATTACGAGCAGTACTTC
-	TRBV7-9	TRBJ2-3	TRBD2	CASSFIGTSVTDTQYF	TGTGCCAGCAGCTTCATTGGGACTAGCGTCACAGATACGCAGTATTTT
-	TRBV5-8	TRBJ1-3	-	CASSLSPTIYF	TGTGCCAGCAGCTTGTCCCCCACCATATATTTT
-	TRBV6-5	TRBJ2-2	-	CATSSRLGNTGELFF	TGTGCCACCAGTAGTAGACTAGGGAACACCGGGGAGCTGTTTTTT
-	TRBV10-3	TRBJ1-1	-	CAISESSVLNTEAFF	TGTGCCATCAGTGAGTCGAGCGTCCTGAACACTGAAGCTTTCTTT
few	TRBV25-1	TRBJ2-7	-	CASSGGGVSYEQYF	TGTGCCAGCAGCGGAGGGGGCGTGTCCTACGAGCAGTACTTC
-	TRBV5-4	TRBJ1-4	-	CASSPGQPGGHEKLFF	TGTGCCAGCAGCCCGGGACAACCTGGGGGGCATGAAAAACTGTTTTTT
-	TRBV19	TRBJ1-5	-	CASSDRQGGTAPQHF	TGTGCCAGTAGCGATCGGCAGGGAGGGACCGCGCCCCAGCATTTT
once	TRBV5-1	TRBJ1-1	TRBD1	CASSYAGGQGMNTEAFF	TGCGCCAGCAGCTACGCAGGCGGACAGGGGATGAACACTGAAGCTTTCTTT
-	TRBV6-5	TRBJ1-2	-	CASSSPRAYGYTF	TGTGCCAGCAGTTCCCCCAGGGCCTATGGCTACACCTTC
-	TRBV30	TRBJ1-6	-	CAWNTRPESPLHF	TGTGCCTGGAACACAAGGCCGGAGTCACCCCTCCACTTT
-	TRBV7-2	TRBJ1-5	TRBD1	CASSLAQGANQPQHF	TGTGCCAGCAGCTTAGCGCAGGGGGCCAATCAGCCCCAGCATTTT
-	TRBV6-6	TRBJ2-7	-	CASSYSAKGPEQYF	TGTGCCAGCAGTTACTCAGCGAAGGGGCCAGAGCAGTACTTC
-	TRBV6-5	TRBJ1-2	-	CASSYVGGRRLYGYTF	TGTGCCAGCAGTTACGTCGGGGGGCGCAGACTCTATGGCTACACCTTC
-	TRBV19	TRBJ1-2	TRBD1	CASSTTGTGGRSNYGYTF	TGTGCCAGTAGTACAACCGGGACAGGGGGTAGGAGTAACTATGGCTACACCTTC
few	TRBV19	TRBJ2-1	-	CASRGRNEQFF	TGTGCCAGTAGAGGGCGCAATGAGCAGTTCTTC
once	TRBV27	TRBJ2-2	-	CASSFRPTVDTGELFF	TGTGCCAGCAGTTTCCGACCGACAGTTGACACCGGGGAGCTGTTTTTT
-	TRBV2	TRBJ1-2	TRBD1	CASRQGPDYGYTF	TGTGCCAGCCGACAGGGGCCAGACTATGGCTACACCTTC
few	TRBV18	TRBJ2-6	-	CASSATGSGANVLTF	TGTGCCAGCTCAGCGACGGGCTCTGGGGCCAACGTCCTGACTTTC
-	TRBV7-9	TRBJ2-7	-	CASSLGRTYEQYF	TGTGCCAGCAGCTTAGGACGGACCTACGAGCAGTACTTC